Listed here are 28 T cell receptor beta chains from one sample, sequenced in a study of shared clonotypes between healthy human individuals. Using immunoSEQ multiplex PCR, the repertoire was profiled, and TCRdb retains in-frame clones only, with some absent. Seen here are more than 400,000 clones, roughly 80% observed once, and the top ten hold about 13%. Source material: PBMCs. These receptors all come from a woman between 40 and 55 years old in good health. Some clones in this sample may be carry-over from other donors' samples.

A note on this clone: A far larger clone is just one base off, so this is likely a read error. The sample carries other DNA sequences with the same CDR3. The rearrangement uses TRBV10-2 and TRBJ2-2, with D perhaps being TRBD1 or TRBD2 (6 bases each). Germline V CDR1 and CDR2: WSHSY, SAAADI. This CDR3 has 16 residues. V dropped 9 bases and J dropped 11 bases, with 28 bases sitting between them. The CDR3 coding sequence is TGCGCCAGTAAAAAAGCCGGGACACAGGGAGGCGGTGAGCTGTTTTTT. Translation: CASKKAGTQGGGELFF.

The chain links TRBV7-6 to TRBJ1-1; 10 nucleotides align to TRBD1. V dropped 0 bases and J dropped 4; count of bases not matched to a gene: 2. This CDR3 has 15 residues. CDR1 is SGHVS, CDR2 FNYEAQ, per germline. The CDR3 spells CASSLAGTGVTEAFF. DNA for the CDR3: TGTGCCAGCAGCTTAGCGGGGACAGGGGTCACTGAAGCTTTCTTT.

V gene TRBV2 combines with J gene TRBJ1-4; D not resolved. Germline CDR1 SNHLY, CDR2 FYNNEI. V dropped 6 bases and J dropped 8 bases, with 13 bases sitting between them. The CDR3 contains 13 residues. This CDR3 reads CASRRTGGEKLFF. The CDR3 DNA sequence: TGTGCCAGCAGACGGACGGGAGGGGAAAAACTGTTTTTT.

V gene TRBV11-2 combines with J gene TRBJ1-5; D call uncertain. The CDR3 sequence is 16 residues long. The ends were cut back, 2 bases at V and 1 base at J, with 12 bases in the middle. The germline CDR1 and CDR2 sequences are SGHAT and FQNNGV. DNA of the CDR3: TGTGCCAGCAGCTTATCCGGTTTACCGAGCAATCAGCCCCAGCATTTT. This encodes CASSLSGLPSNQPQHF.

On this clone itself: A read error is the likely source, as a far larger clone sits one nucleotide away. The sample holds other DNA sequences that translate to the same CDR3. The V gene is TRBV25-1, the J gene TRBJ1-4; 8 bases are a match to TRBD1. V shed 3 bases and J 5 bases; nucleotides not matched to a gene: 5. The CDR3 runs to 15 residues. The V gene's germline CDR1 is MGHDK and CDR2 SYGVNS. The CDR3 sequence: CASSEYTGGNEKLFF. CDR3 DNA sequence: TGTGCCAGCAGTGAGTATACAGGGGGAAATGAAAAACTGTTTTTT.

To note about this clone: Given a far larger clone just one base away, this is likely a sequencing read error. Since the CDR3 does not end with the conserved phenylalanine or tryptophan, this likely comes from a read error. The CDR3 sequence is CASILAGGYEQYS. In DNA, the CDR3 is TGTGCCAGCATACTAGCGGGTGGGTACGAGCAGTACTCC. The chain links TRBV6-1 to TRBJ2-7, with 9 bases fitting TRBD2. The ends lost 7 bases at V and 4 bases at J; junction bases unmatched: 5. This CDR3 comprises 13 residues. CDR1 and CDR2 from the germline V gene are MNHNS and SASEGT.

This chain links TRBV2 with TRBJ1-5; unclear D gene. The CDR3 runs 13 residues. CDR1 is SNHLY and CDR2 is FYNNEI in the germline V gene. V was pared by 2 bases and J by 7 bases, with 9 bases between. The CDR3 spells CASSENWRQPQHF. In DNA form, the CDR3 reads TGTGCCAGCAGTGAAAATTGGAGGCAGCCCCAGCATTTT. The full variable domain, rest sourced from reference TRBV2 and TRBJ1-5, is EPEVTQTPSHQVTQMGQEVILRCVPISNHLYFYWYRQILGQKVEFLVSFYNNEISEKSEIFDDQFSVERPDGSNFTLKIRSTKLEDSAMYFCASSENWRQPQHFGDGTRLSIL.

The J gene is TRBJ2-3, the V gene TRBV5-4; 7 bases line up with TRBD2. Trimming cost V 1 base and J 2 bases; bases outside gene matches: 4. The germline V gene has CDR1 SGHNT and CDR2 YYREEE (reference sequence). The length of the CDR3 is 15 residues. CDR3 residues: CASSLWLADTDTQYF. DNA for the CDR3: TGTGCCAGCAGCTTGTGGCTAGCGGACACAGATACGCAGTATTTT.

The chain uses TRBV7-2 and TRBJ2-3; D is ambiguous. With 3 bases removed from V and 4 bases from J, the gap between germline ends came to 8 bases. The V gene's germline CDR1 is SGHTA and CDR2 FQGNSA. The CDR3 extends over 13 amino acids. The CDR3 DNA reads as TGTGCCAGCAGCTTTATTCTAGCAGATACGCAGTATTTT. This codes for CASSFILADTQYF.

V is TRBV5-1 and J is TRBJ2-5; D is possibly TRBD2 (5 bases). Per the germline V gene, CDR1 is SGHRS and CDR2 is YFSETQ. This CDR3 contains 16 residues. Trimming left V 0 bases short and J 4 bases short, with 16 bases between. The CDR3 sequence: CASSLGAERGGETQYF. DNA for the CDR3: TGCGCCAGCAGCTTGGGGGCCGAGCGCGGAGGAGAGACCCAGTACTTC. Full variable domain (rest looked up from reference TRBV5-1 and TRBJ2-5): KAGVTQTPRYLIKTRGQQVTLSCSPISGHRSVSWYQQTPGQGLQFLFEYFSETQRNKGNFPGRFSGRQFSNSRSEMNVSTLELGDSALYLCASSLGAERGGETQYFGPGTRLLVL.

Worth noting for this clone: It is likely a read error: a sequence one base away is far more abundant. CDR3 bases: TGTGCCAGCAGCATAGCGGGGGATCACCAAGAGACCCAGTACTTC. Amino acids: CASSIAGDHQETQYF. The rearrangement links TRBV11-2 to TRBJ2-5; 9 nucleotides align to TRBD2. Trimming removed 5 bases from V and 0 bases from J; junction bases left unmatched: 4. This CDR3 region has 15 residues. Germline lookup yields CDR1 SGHAT and CDR2 FQNNGV.

This rearrangement joins TRBV5-1 to TRBJ1-1; no reliable D call. The CDR3 length is 14 residues. V lost 1 base to trimming and J lost 1 base, with 8 bases between them. CDR1 and CDR2 (germline): SGHRS, YFSETQ. CDR3 amino acids: CASSLMTENTEAFF. DNA for the CDR3: TGCGCCAGCAGCTTGATGACTGAGAACACTGAAGCTTTCTTT.

The gene calls are TRBV27 and TRBJ2-2; D gene uncertain. This CDR3 has 12 residues. Trimming cost V 4 bases and J 3 bases, with 3 bases left between them. Germline V gives CDR1 MNHEY, CDR2 SMNVEV (reference sequence). Here the CDR3 DNA reads TGTGCCAGCAGTTCCTACACCGGGGAGCTGTTTTTT. Encoded protein: CASSSYTGELFF.

The chain uses TRBV2 and TRBJ1-1, with a tentative D call TRBD1 (5 bases). In germline, CDR1 is SNHLY, CDR2 FYNNEI. CDR3 size: 13 residues. The ends were cut back, 9 bases at V and 0 bases at J, with 11 bases in the middle. Written as DNA, the CDR3 is TGTGCCAGAGGGGAGGGATTGAACACTGAAGCTTTCTTT. Residues: CARGEGLNTEAFF.

V usage is TRBV10-3 and J usage is TRBJ2-7; D unclear. The germline gives CDR1 ENHRY, CDR2 SYGVKD. The CDR3 has 14 residues. The V end was cut by 0 bases, the J end by 3 bases, with 9 bases between. CDR3 sequence: CAISESGNGYEQYF. The CDR3 DNA reads as TGTGCCATCAGTGAGTCGGGGAATGGCTACGAGCAGTACTTC.

Many counts were recorded for this clone. This chain links TRBV9 with TRBJ2-7; 13 bases agree with TRBD2. V dropped 3 bases and J dropped 6; count of bases not matched to a gene: 6. The CDR3 loop spans 15 amino acids. Germline V CDR1 and CDR2: SGDLS, YYNGEE. The CDR3 reads CASSDGLAGVSEQYF. In DNA, the CDR3 is TGTGCCAGCAGCGACGGACTAGCGGGAGTATCCGAGCAGTACTTC.

DNA for the CDR3: TGTGCCAGCAGCCCCATCAGGGGAGAAACCGGGGAGCTGTTTTTT. Translated: CASSPIRGETGELFF. V gene TRBV7-3 combines with J gene TRBJ2-2, with D perhaps TRBD1 (6 bases). CDR1 is SGHTA, CDR2 FQGTGA, per germline. This CDR3 is 15 amino acids long. Trimming removed 5 bases at V and 5 bases at J, with 15 bases between.

This clone appeared a few times. The CDR3 nucleotides are TGTGCCAGCAGTTTACCAGCGGGAGCGGTCTACGAGCAGTACTTC. Translation gives CASSLPAGAVYEQYF. The V gene is TRBV28, the J gene TRBJ2-7; TRBD2 aligns across 8 bases. The junction had 6 bases not matched to a gene; V was cut back by 2 bases and J by 3 bases. Germline V lookup: CDR1 MDHEN, CDR2 SYDVKM. The CDR3 is 15 amino acids.

This chain's CDR3 is CASSHSERGVLYF. CDR3 sequence (DNA): TGTGCCAGCAGCCACTCCGAGAGGGGTGTATTGTATTTT. The chain combines TRBV11-3 with TRBJ2-3, with D perhaps TRBD1 or TRBD2 (5 bases each). The germline V and J ends were trimmed by 5 bases and 14 bases, with 20 bases remaining between them. Germline V gene data show CDR1 as SGHNT and CDR2 as YENEEA. The CDR3 covers 13 residues.

CDR3 amino acids: CASSVTGNNYGYTF. CDR3 coding DNA: TGTGCCAGCAGCGTAACAGGGAACAACTATGGCTACACCTTC. The chain recombines TRBV9 with TRBJ1-2; weak D call: TRBD1 (6 bases). The CDR3 totals 14 residues. V was shortened by 1 base and J by 2 bases, with 9 bases between the two germline ends. Germline V gene lookup returns CDR1 SGDLS and CDR2 YYNGEE.

The chain has TRBV7-8 and TRBJ1-1; no clear D gene. In germline, CDR1 is SGHVS, CDR2 FQNEAQ. The CDR3 extends over 13 amino acids. V was trimmed by 9 bases and J by 0 bases, leaving 11 bases between them. CDR3 region: CASSVIMNTEAFF. CDR3 DNA: TGTGCCAGTTCGGTAATCATGAACACTGAAGCTTTCTTT.

The chain couples TRBV28 to TRBJ2-5, with 8 bases matching TRBD1. Per the germline V gene, CDR1 is MDHEN and CDR2 is SYDVKM. Trimming cost V 3 bases and J 4 bases; bases outside gene matches: 7. CDR3 length: 15 residues. CDR3 nucleotide sequence: TGTGCCAGCAGTTTTTCAGGGGGCTATAGAGAGACCCAGTACTTC. Amino acid sequence: CASSFSGGYRETQYF.

This clone was seen a few times. The chain carries TRBV4-1 and TRBJ2-5; D possibly corresponds to TRBD1 (5 bases). This CDR3 is 14 amino acids long. Trimming cost V 4 bases and J 4 bases, with 13 bases left between them. CDR1 and CDR2 (germline): MGHRA, YSYEKL. The CDR3 nucleotides read TGCGCCAGCAGCCGGTTACCAAGGGGAGAGACCCAGTACTTC. Translated, it gives CASSRLPRGETQYF.

The chain uses TRBV4-1 and TRBJ2-3, with TRBD1 matching over 8 bases. The CDR3 is 16 amino acids. CDR1 is MGHRA and CDR2 is YSYEKL in the germline V gene. V lost 4 bases and J lost 0; bases outside the gene matches: 6. The CDR3 protein is CASSRPGQASTDTQYF. As DNA, the CDR3 is TGCGCCAGCAGCCGCCCGGGACAGGCAAGCACAGATACGCAGTATTTT.

As for this clone: This clone may be a read error of a much larger clone one base away. This chain's CDR3 is CASSFDREEHSQHF. DNA of the CDR3: TGCGCCAGCAGCTTCGACAGGGAGGAGCATTCCCAGCATTTT. The V call is TRBV5-1, the J call TRBJ1-5; 7 positions agree with TRBD1. The length of the CDR3 is 14 residues. In germline, CDR1 is SGHRS, CDR2 YFSETQ. V trimming: 2 bases; J trimming: 11 bases; junction bases outside the gene matches: 10.

As regards this clone: With a far larger clone one base away, a read error is the likely cause. The rearrangement joins TRBV9 to TRBJ1-1; 9 bases align to TRBD1. The CDR3 is made up of 15 amino acids. The germline V gene encodes CDR1 SGDLS and CDR2 YYNGEE. V shed 6 bases and J 1 base; nucleotides not matched to a gene: 7. The CDR3 nucleotides are TGTGCCAGCATCATACAGGGGGCTGAGAACACTGAAGCTTTCTTT. Encoded protein: CASIIQGAENTEAFF.

This clone is a singleton in its sample. The chain employs TRBV28 and TRBJ1-3, with a tentative D call TRBD1 (5 bases). The ends were cut back, 6 bases at V and 2 bases at J, with 11 bases in the middle. The CDR3 totals 14 residues. From germline, CDR1 is MDHEN and CDR2 SYDVKM. The CDR3, as DNA: TGTGCCAGCAGCCTCCTGGGGGCTGGAAACACCATATATTTT. Translation: CASSLLGAGNTIYF. Full variable domain (missing parts from reference TRBV28 and TRBJ1-3): DVKVTQSSRYLVKRTGEKVFLECVQDMDHENMFWYRQDPGLGLRLIYFSYDVKMKEKGDIPEGYSVSREKKERFSLILESASTNQTSMYLCASSLLGAGNTIYFGEGSWLTVV.

This clone was seen just once. The chain links TRBV15 to TRBJ2-1; 11 nucleotides align to TRBD2. This CDR3 comprises 17 residues. The junction had 5 bases not matched to a gene; V was cut back by 1 base and J by 3 bases. CDR1 and CDR2 (germline): LNHNV, YYDKDF (reference sequence). The DNA of the CDR3 is TGTGCCACCAGCAGAGCTAGCGGGAGGCTGGTCTACAATGAGCAGTTCTTC. This sequence encodes CATSRASGRLVYNEQFF.